These 22 T cell receptor beta chains were all obtained from the same sample, sequenced in a study of CD8 T cells in ankylosing spondylitis. Study results and caveats: The study identified a TCR beta motif of seven or eight highly homologous variants that appeared characteristic of ankylosing spondylitis blood.

TCRdb passed the 5' RACE reads through MiXCR, listing each CDR3 protein once. The repertoire holds 650,000 to 800,000 distinct CDR3 sequences, with over 15% as singletons. Which antigens these TCRs recognize remains unknown. The sample consisted of blood, either unsorted or a sorted T cell fraction (not recorded which). These TCRs come from a male donor with ankylosing spondylitis.

The chain couples TRBV6-2 or TRBV6-3 to TRBJ2-3; 7 nucleotides match TRBD2. J was trimmed by 6 bases and V by 6 bases; bases with no gene match: 6. CDR1 and CDR2 from the germline V gene are MNHEY and SVGEGT. The CDR3 spans 13 residues. The CDR3 region has the DNA TGTGCCAGCAGACGGACTAGTGACGATACGCAGTATTTT. Translated, it gives CASRRTSDDTQYF.

The table lists this clonotype with a few counts. The chain joins TRBV6-6 to TRBJ2-5; D unresolved. Germline lookup yields CDR1 MNHNY and CDR2 SVGAGI (reference sequence). CDR3 length: 12 residues. V gave up 6 bases and J gave up 2 bases, with 7 bases separating them. The CDR3 loop is CASSRPQETQYF. CDR3 sequence (DNA): TGTGCCAGCAGCCGACCTCAAGAGACCCAGTACTTC.

The V and J genes are TRBV5-5 and TRBJ2-2; 12 bases match TRBD2. From germline, CDR1 is SGHKS and CDR2 YYEKEE (reference sequence). The CDR3 loop spans 17 amino acids. V shed 0 bases, J shed 6 bases, and the junction held 6 bases outside the gene matches. The CDR3 is CASSLAAASGRAGELFF. The CDR3 DNA reads TGTGCCAGCAGCTTGGCCGCGGCTAGCGGGAGGGCCGGGGAGCTGTTTTTT.

The chain links TRBV6-6 to TRBJ2-1, with D uncertain. Germline V CDR1 and CDR2: MNHNY, SVGAGI (reference sequence). Deletions cut 7 bases from V and 9 bases from J, with 10 bases between. The CDR3 runs to 11 residues. In DNA form, the CDR3 reads TGTGCCAGCACCCAAGTGGGTGAGCAGTTCTTC. This translates into CASTQVGEQFF.

There are a few counts of this clonotype. The chain employs TRBV4-3 and TRBJ1-1; unclear D gene. The germline CDR1 and CDR2 sequences are LGHNA and YSLEER. The CDR3 has 13 amino acids. V lost 0 bases, J lost 3 bases, and 5 bases lay in between. Here the CDR3 DNA reads TGCGCCAGCAGCCAAGATGGGGACACTGAAGCTTTCTTT. This sequence encodes CASSQDGDTEAFF.

This sequence joins TRBV7-9 and TRBJ2-7; 9 bases are shared with TRBD2. V lost 5 bases, J lost 2 bases, and 7 bases stayed unmatched. The CDR3 has 15 amino acids. Germline V CDR1 and CDR2: SEHNR, FQNEAQ (reference sequence). CDR3 bases: TGTGCCAGCAGCCGTATAGCGGGGGCCCCCTACGAGCAGTACTTC. Translation: CASSRIAGAPYEQYF.

Many counts were recorded for this clonotype. The rearrangement links TRBV29-1 to TRBJ2-3, with a possible D match to TRBD2 (5 bases). The CDR3 consists of 11 residues. CDR1 SQVTM and CDR2 ANQGSEA come from the germline V gene. With 7 bases removed from V and 4 bases from J, the gap between germline ends came to 9 bases. The CDR3 nucleotides read TGCAGCGCCGAGGGCCCAGATACGCAGTATTTT. Its translation: CSAEGPDTQYF.

The V gene is TRBV20-1, the J gene TRBJ2-7, with TRBD1 identical over 8 bases. Germline CDR1 reads DFQATT; CDR2 reads SNEGSKA (reference sequence). The CDR3 has 12 residues. Losses at the gene ends were 1 base for V and 5 bases for J; bases not matched to a gene: 1. Written as DNA, the CDR3 is TGCAGTGCTAGAGCGGACAGGGACGAGCAGTACTTC. This gives the protein CSARADRDEQYF.

This clonotype was seen a handful of times. CDR3 DNA: TGCAGTGCCCAAAGGACAGACTACTCCTACAATGAGCAGTTCTTC. Amino acids: CSAQRTDYSYNEQFF. This rearrangement joins TRBV20-1 to TRBJ2-1, with D perhaps TRBD1 (6 bases). V dropped 6 bases and J dropped 0 bases, with 15 bases sitting between them. The CDR3 extends over 15 amino acids. Per germline, CDR1 DFQATT and CDR2 SNEGSKA (reference sequence).

This sequence joins TRBV4-1 and TRBJ2-1, with 10 bases matching TRBD2. With 4 bases clipped from V and 0 bases from J, the junction kept 9 bases outside the gene matches. The V gene's germline CDR1 is MGHRA and CDR2 YSYEKL. The CDR3 is 18 residues long. CDR3 sequence (DNA): TGCGCCAGCAGCCGGCTAGCGGGGGACTCGAGCTCCTACAATGAGCAGTTCTTC. This gives the protein CASSRLAGDSSSYNEQFF.

V usage is TRBV27 and J usage is TRBJ2-6, with D uncertain. Per germline, CDR1 MNHEY and CDR2 SMNVEV (reference sequence). Trimming pared 5 bases from V and 0 bases from J, leaving 8 bases between. The CDR3 extends over 15 amino acids. CDR3 in amino acids: CASSPETSGANVLTF. The DNA for the CDR3 is TGTGCCAGCAGTCCCGAAACCTCTGGGGCCAACGTCCTGACTTTC.

The chain carries TRBV20-1 and TRBJ2-1, with D possibly being TRBD2 (5 bases). Germline loops: CDR1 DFQATT, CDR2 SNEGSKA (reference sequence). This CDR3 has 16 residues. V lost 3 bases and J lost 0, with 15 bases in between. For the CDR3, the DNA is TGCAGTGCTAGCGCCCCAGCGGCCAGCTCCTACAATGAGCAGTTCTTC. Translating gives CSASAPAASSYNEQFF.

J is TRBJ1-1 and V is TRBV25-1, with 9 bases aligning to TRBD1. CDR1 and CDR2 from the germline V gene are MGHDK and SYGVNS. After removal of 6 bases from V and 3 bases from J, the junction contained 5 bases not matched to a gene. The CDR3 sequence is 14 residues long. The CDR3 protein is CASRQGAWDTEAFF. CDR3 in DNA: TGTGCCAGCAGACAGGGGGCATGGGACACTGAAGCTTTCTTT.

This clonotype was seen a handful of times. This chain connects TRBV29-1 to TRBJ2-5; D remains ambiguous. Germline assignment: CDR1 SQVTM and CDR2 ANQGSEA. The V end lost 5 bases, the J end lost 1 base, and 11 bases lay between the germline ends. The CDR3 sequence is 13 residues long. The CDR3 sequence: CSVKKGPQETQYF. For the CDR3, the DNA is TGCAGCGTTAAAAAGGGTCCCCAAGAGACCCAGTACTTC.

This clonotype has more than one count but fewer than ten. The chain carries TRBV6-5 and TRBJ2-7, with D hard to call. The CDR3 is 14 residues long. Trimming removed 0 bases from V and 3 bases from J, with 9 bases in between. Germline CDR1 is MNHEY and CDR2 is SVGAGI. CDR3 residues: CASSYSAPGYEQYF. The CDR3 nucleotides are TGTGCCAGCAGTTACTCGGCCCCGGGCTACGAGCAGTACTTC.

The J gene is TRBJ1-5, the V gene TRBV5-4, with D hard to call. The CDR3 contains 13 residues. The V gene's germline CDR1 is SGHNT and CDR2 YYREEE (reference sequence). V was cut by 5 bases and J by 4 bases, with 10 bases left in between. This CDR3 is CASSTDGNQPQHF. The CDR3 DNA sequence: TGTGCCAGCAGTACTGATGGGAATCAGCCCCAGCATTTT.

This clonotype was detected a few times. This chain links TRBV9 with TRBJ2-1; 8 bases match TRBD1. After removal of 0 bases from V and 4 bases from J, the junction contained 3 bases not matched to a gene. Looked up from germline, CDR1 is SGDLS and CDR2 is YYNGEE. The CDR3 covers 15 residues. The CDR3 is CASSVEGTGYNEQFF. CDR3 coding DNA: TGTGCCAGCAGCGTAGAGGGGACAGGTTACAATGAGCAGTTCTTC.

This clonotype has at least ten counts. J is TRBJ1-4 and V is TRBV12-3 or TRBV12-4; D remains unclear. This CDR3 region has 14 residues. The V end lost 6 bases, the J end lost 2 bases, and 10 bases lay between the germline ends. CDR3 in DNA: TGTGCCAGCAGCCCCGGTTCCACTAATGAAAAACTGTTTTTT. Translated, it gives CASSPGSTNEKLFF.

Only a few counts were recorded for this clonotype. The V gene is TRBV4-1, the J gene TRBJ2-7, with D perhaps matching TRBD2 (6 bases). CDR1 is MGHRA, CDR2 YSYEKL, per germline. The CDR3 extends over 15 amino acids. V lost 1 base and J 6 bases, leaving 16 bases between the germline ends. The CDR3 region is CASSQVHQGGGEQYF. CDR3 nucleotides: TGCGCCAGCAGCCAAGTTCACCAGGGAGGAGGCGAGCAGTACTTC.

This clonotype has at least ten counts. The J gene is TRBJ2-5, the V gene TRBV5-6; TRBD1 is a possible D gene (6 bases). Germline CDR1 SGHDT, CDR2 YYEEEE. There are 14 residues in the CDR3. Deletions cut 1 base from V and 4 bases from J, with 11 bases between. The CDR3 here is CASSLTGLGETQYF. CDR3 sequence (DNA): TGTGCCAGCAGCTTGACAGGGTTAGGAGAGACCCAGTACTTC.

The chain employs TRBV2 and TRBJ2-5; 8 nucleotides match TRBD2. This CDR3 has 12 residues. Germline CDR1 reads SNHLY; CDR2 reads FYNNEI. Losses at the gene ends were 10 bases for V and 5 bases for J; bases not matched to a gene: 6. This CDR3 is CATRLARETQYF. The CDR3 region has the DNA TGTGCCACCCGACTAGCGAGGGAGACCCAGTACTTC. The full variable domain, its missing parts supplied by reference TRBV2 and TRBJ2-5, is EPEVTQTPSHQVTQMGQEVILRCVPISNHLYFYWYRQILGQKVEFLVSFYNNEISEKSEIFDDQFSVERPDGSNFTLKIRSTKLEDSAMYFCATRLARETQYFGPGTRLLVL.

DNA for the CDR3: TGTGCCAGCAGTTTACTCTCGGACACCGGGGAGCTGTTTTTT. This gives the protein CASSLLSDTGELFF. This chain joins TRBV27 and TRBJ2-2; D unclear. Germline CDR1 and CDR2: MNHEY and SMNVEV (reference sequence). The CDR3 is 14 residues long. Deletions cut 2 bases from V and 3 bases from J, with 7 bases between.